This TCR beta chain came from a study of cytomegalovirus exposure and HLA in healthy donors. Study outcomes and limitations: TCR beta V- and J-gene trimming, according to a later analysis, was linked to a missense DCLRE1C variant. TCR beta V segments were, for the most part, productive about 87% or about 30% of the time in an earlier analysis.

The CDR3 has 14 residues. The V gene's germline CDR1 is SGHTA and CDR2 FQGNSA. The J segment lost 4 bases and the V segment lost 3 bases, leaving 2 bases of the junction unmatched. PCR primers comprised 60 Vbeta and 13 Jbeta primers. TCRdb's table, derived via immunoSEQ multiplex PCR, lists solely in-frame clones and lacks some. The table has fewer than 200,000 clones, approximately 78% seen once; the top ten hold under 1%. A word on this clone: Its antigen is not known.

This chain joins TRBV7-2 and TRBJ2-3, with 9 bases matching TRBD1. Sequenced material: PBMCs. This TCR was recovered from a girl aged 2 to 10 in good health and CMV-seropositive. CDR3 sequence: CASSFDRGADTQYF. CDR3 nucleotides: TGTGCCAGCAGCTTTGACAGGGGGGCAGATACGCAGTATTTT.